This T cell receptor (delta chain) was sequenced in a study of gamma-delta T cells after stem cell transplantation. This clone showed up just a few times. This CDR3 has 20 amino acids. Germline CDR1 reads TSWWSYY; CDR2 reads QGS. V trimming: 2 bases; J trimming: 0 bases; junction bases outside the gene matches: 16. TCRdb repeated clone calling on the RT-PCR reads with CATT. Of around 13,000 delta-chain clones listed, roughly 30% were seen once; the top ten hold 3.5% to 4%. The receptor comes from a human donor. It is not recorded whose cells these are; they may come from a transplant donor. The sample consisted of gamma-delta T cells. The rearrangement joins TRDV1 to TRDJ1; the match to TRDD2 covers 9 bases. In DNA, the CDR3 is TGTGCTCTTGGGGAAAGGCCTTCCTACTCACTCGGGGCCTACACCGATAAACTCATCTTT. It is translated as CALGERPSYSLGAYTDKLIF.